This T cell receptor (beta chain) was profiled in a study of cytomegalovirus exposure and HLA in healthy donors. Overall study results and limits: Most TCRs appeared rarely, but some public TCRs recurred in many donors. According to a later analysis, TCR clusters from the first cohort tended to co-occur in the roughly 110 validation repertoires.

The data were produced by immunoSEQ multiplex PCR, yet TCRdb's version contains in-frame clones alone and is incomplete. The sample has some 86,000 clones; more than 85% are singletons. Germline trimming cut 4 bases from V and 4 bases from J; bases unmatched to any gene: 6. Germline V gene data show CDR1 as SGHNT and CDR2 as YYREEE (reference sequence). This CDR3 region has 15 residues. The validation cohort, a group of some 120 subjects, included the donors and was separate from the roughly 670-subject first cohort. On this clone: What it binds is not known.

The clonotype originates from a woman aged 30 to 39 in good health and CMV-seronegative. This chain uses TRBV5-4 with TRBJ1-1; 11 positions match TRBD1. Sequencing used PBMCs. CDR3 sequence: CASSSGQGATTEAFF. The DNA of the CDR3 is TGTGCCAGCAGCAGCGGACAGGGGGCGACCACTGAAGCTTTCTTT.